A selection of T cell receptor beta chains follows, all from one sample in a study of control samples from healthy donors and cancer patients. The protocol was immunoSEQ multiplex PCR, while the TCRdb copy is restricted to in-frame clones and leaves out a portion. The sample holds just over 150,000 clones, 85% to 90% seen once. The sample comprised blood. The receptors shown here come from a man in his thirties or forties in good health. Each CDR3 is given with its conserved first and last residue. Fields, in order: J gene, V gene, CDR3 protein.

j_gene: TRBJ2-3
v_gene: TRBV6-5
CDR3aa: CASSRKSGTDTQYF

j_gene: TRBJ2-2
v_gene: TRBV25-1
CDR3aa: CASGHGELFF

j_gene: TRBJ2-7
v_gene: TRBV5-4
CDR3aa: CASSLPSGRVHEQYF

j_gene: TRBJ1-5
v_gene: TRBV6-1
CDR3aa: CASRETGTGALLGPQHF

j_gene: TRBJ1-4
v_gene: TRBV7-8
CDR3aa: CASSLGGEGRLFF

j_gene: TRBJ1-6
v_gene: TRBV2
CDR3aa: CASSGSSQGRGSPLHF

j_gene: TRBJ2-5
v_gene: TRBV18
CDR3aa: CASSALLADKGETQYF

j_gene: TRBJ1-1
v_gene: TRBV15
CDR3aa: CATSAGVNTEAFF

j_gene: TRBJ2-7
v_gene: TRBV7-2
CDR3aa: CASSVDRDGSEQYF

j_gene: TRBJ1-5
v_gene: TRBV6-6
CDR3aa: CATEQGNNQPQHF

j_gene: TRBJ1-1
v_gene: TRBV15
CDR3aa: CATSRDYGNTEAFF